Included here is one TCR beta chain sequence, with context. The target antigen is unknown. The entry originates in a study of T-cell reconstitution after alpha-beta-depleted transplantation in children. V lost 0 bases to trimming and J lost 4 bases; unmatched junction nucleotides: 7. In germline, CDR1 is SGHVS, CDR2 FQNEAQ. The CDR3 sequence is 18 residues long. General study findings and limits: There were some patients whose high TCRbeta diversity at day 60 came from surviving recipient T cells and thymic progenitors. Counts and diversity of T cells one year after transplant came mostly from newly produced T cells. Expanded clones from the graft, numbering several hundred, reportedly supplied alpha-beta T cells about two months after transplant.

Unique molecular identifiers featured in how the TCRbeta library was prepared. TCRdb redid the calling of the PCR reads with MiXCR, one entry per CDR3 protein. The sample consists of nearly 350,000 distinct CDR3 sequences, 16% of them appearing once. The chain joins TRBV7-8 to TRBJ2-3; 13 bases are a match to TRBD2. The input for sequencing was PBMCs, mostly from graft donor cells, taken 360 days after TCRalphabeta/CD19-depleted stem cell transplant. The TCR comes from a male patient aged 2 to 9 who had a stem cell transplant for acute lymphoblastic leukemia, so the T cells may come from the graft donor. This CDR3 is CASSLAMGLAGSSDTQYF. The CDR3, as DNA: TGTGCCAGCAGCTTAGCGATGGGACTAGCGGGATCCTCAGATACGCAGTATTTT.